This T cell receptor (beta chain) was observed in a study of T cell responses to AZD1222 COVID-19 vaccine (dated by TCRdb to the early 2020s). Study-level background: AZD1222 recipients with second doses at about 4 weeks or about 12 weeks were pooled, because spike-specific TCR depth and breadth did not differ between schedules. Trial participants were enrolled by age into subgroups of 18-55, 56-69 and 70-plus years, and around 150, 28 and 57 TCR-sequenced participants, respectively, were included in these subgroups. A total of 230 to 250 trial participants underwent TCR sequencing, of whom some 210 received two doses of AZD1222 and about 25 received two doses of the MenACWY control vaccine.

The CDR3 regions of human TCRbeta chains were analyzed by immunosequencing. Under the source paper's analysis protocol: Repertoire TCRs were matched against a reference library of SARS-CoV-2-specific TCRs generated with the MIRA antigen-specificity platform. Breadth was defined as the fraction of unique TCRs that were SARS-CoV-2-associated. Depth was defined as the fraction of total T cells that were SARS-CoV-2-associated. Using the MIRA data, every spike-specific TCR was mapped to the spike region that the TCR reacted to and assigned to either a CD4 or a CD8 class. Log10-transformed breadth and depth values were compared by one-way ANOVA with Sidak's multiple comparisons tests. TCRdb provides this immuneACCESS table in a form limited to in-frame rearrangements. Some clones are lacking; in checked studies, under half of them reflect an unresolved V gene, and why the rest are absent is not known. V and J calls and clone size are as listed in that table; D and trimming were resolved from the DNA. The sample includes about 120,000 clones, with 92% observed a single time. More than 13% of the sample lies in the top ten.

The sample's time point label is to be understood as: baseline before first vaccination. Vaccinee samples came from UK trials COV001 and COV002, including a single-blind randomized controlled phase 2/3 trial of AZD1222 (ChAdOx1 nCoV-19) in healthy adults. For TCRbeta chain sequencing, PBMC samples from trial participants were taken at day 0 and at day 28 after the second dose. Notes on this clone: Its antigen is still unknown. The sample holds no much larger clone one base away, and base qualities are not on file.

Overall results and qualifications from the work: Vaccine-associated CD4 TCRs spanned the whole spike protein, with dominant responses in regions 160-218 and 743-854. Because no day 14 peak-response samples were available, repertoires were characterized only after the peak T cell response. Most participants were white British and females outnumbered males, and the authors suggested that clonal diversity may have been underestimated. Reportedly, close to half of the unique spike-specific TCRs recognized epitopes lying outside the regions that are mutated in the B.1.351 and B.1.1.7 variants. Spike-specific TCR breadth and depth rose significantly after two AZD1222 doses compared with day 0 and with MenACWY recipients. Conclusions about previously exposed vaccinees are limited, since just a handful of AZD1222 recipients were seropositive for SARS-CoV-2 at baseline. In the small 56-69-year group, the increase in depth fell short of significance, most likely because of low power.

The CDR3, cysteine through phenylalanine, is 16 amino acids long. The read is trimmed to its CDR3 DNA, 48 bases read in frame from base 1. The germline V gene (reference sequence) supplies CDR1 SEHNR and CDR2 FQNEAQ. V is pared back by 5 bases and J by 6 bases, with 22 bases lying between the germline termini. This sequence uses TRBV7-9 and TRBJ1-2, and perhaps TRBD1 as D gene, on 5 matching bases. The receptor comes from an adult in good health. The sequencing here drew on peripheral blood, taken on day 0 of AZD1222 vaccination. The base sequence is TGTGCCAGCAGCCACCCCCCACCTCGGGGCCTCAATGGCTACACCTTC. Translated, this is CASSHPPPRGLNGYTF.